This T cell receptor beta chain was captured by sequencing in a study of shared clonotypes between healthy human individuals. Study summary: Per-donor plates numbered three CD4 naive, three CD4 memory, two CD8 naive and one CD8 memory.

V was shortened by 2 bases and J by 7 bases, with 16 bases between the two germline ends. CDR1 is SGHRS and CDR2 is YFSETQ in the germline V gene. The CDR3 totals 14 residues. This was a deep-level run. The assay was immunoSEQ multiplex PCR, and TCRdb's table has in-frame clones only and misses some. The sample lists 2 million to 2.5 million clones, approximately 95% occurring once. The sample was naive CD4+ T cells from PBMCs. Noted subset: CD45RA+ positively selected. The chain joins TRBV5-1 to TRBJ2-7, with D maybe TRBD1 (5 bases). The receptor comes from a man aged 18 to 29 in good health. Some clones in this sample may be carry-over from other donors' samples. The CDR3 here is CASSLSEIPGEQYF. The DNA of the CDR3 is TGCGCCAGCAGCTTATCCGAGATACCAGGGGAGCAGTACTTC.